Below, 17 T cell receptor beta chains from the same sample are listed, as sequenced in a study of vaccination and CD4 T cells after COVID-19. Oncomine TCR Beta short-read sequencing was applied to DNA from cultured CD4+ T cells. TCRdb re-called the PCR reads with MiXCR, one entry per CDR3 protein. The sample yields approximately 12,000 distinct CDR3 sequences, more than 60% seen once. The sample's treatment: approximately nine-day PBMC culture with coronavirus spike peptide pools or control peptides (ViraFEST assay). No antigens are known for them. Sequenced material: CD4+ T cells from blood, cultured in vitro. Receptor source: a human donor who had recovered from COVID-19.

The V gene is TRBV20-1, the J gene TRBJ1-5, with no clear D. Per germline, CDR1 DFQATT and CDR2 SNEGSKA (reference sequence). CDR3 length: 14 amino acids. V was trimmed by 3 bases and J by 3 bases, leaving 12 bases between them. This CDR3 is CSARTWWNNQPQHF. CDR3 DNA sequence: TGCAGTGCTAGGACGTGGTGGAACAATCAGCCCCAGCATTTT.

The rearrangement uses TRBV12-3 or TRBV12-4 and TRBJ1-3; D is unclear. CDR3 size: 13 residues. V lost 5 bases to trimming and J lost 5 bases, with 10 bases between them. The CDR3 nucleotides read TGTGCCAGCAGTGCTAATACTAGAAACACCATATATTTT. This translates into CASSANTRNTIYF.

V and J are TRBV12-3 or TRBV12-4 and TRBJ2-1, with D possibly matching TRBD1 (6 bases). V gave up 7 bases and J gave up 7 bases, with 17 bases separating them. CDR3 size: 14 residues. CDR3 in amino acids: CASTGFQGLNEQFF. In DNA form, the CDR3 reads TGTGCCAGCACGGGATTTCAGGGGTTGAATGAGCAGTTCTTC.

The gene calls are TRBV7-2 and TRBJ2-7; 8 nucleotides line up with TRBD1. The trim removed 2 bases at V and 5 bases at J, leaving 5 bases unmatched. Germline V gene data show CDR1 as SGHTA and CDR2 as FQGNSA. This CDR3 has 14 residues. The DNA of the CDR3 is TGTGCCAGCAGCTTAACGACAGGGGTCCACGAGCAGTACTTC. It yields the protein CASSLTTGVHEQYF.

The V and J genes are TRBV7-2 and TRBJ2-7, with D perhaps matching TRBD2 (6 bases). This CDR3 has 13 residues. V lost 4 bases to trimming and J lost 0 bases, with 7 bases between them. Germline V gene data show CDR1 as SGHTA and CDR2 as FQGNSA. DNA of the CDR3: TGTGCCAGCAGCTCGGAGGGCTCCTACGAGCAGTACTTC. This sequence encodes CASSSEGSYEQYF. Drawing the rest from reference TRBV7-2 and TRBJ2-7, the complete variable domain is GAGVSQSPSNKVTEKGKDVELRCDPISGHTALYWYRQSLGQGLEFLIYFQGNSAPDKSGLPSDRFSAERTGGSVSTLTIQRTQQEDSAVYLCASSSEGSYEQYFGPGTRLTVT.

This chain joins TRBV24-1 and TRBJ2-2; D unresolved. Germline assignment: CDR1 KGHDR and CDR2 SFDVKD. There are 12 residues in the CDR3. V lost 6 bases, J lost 5 bases, and 6 bases lay in between. CDR3 DNA sequence: TGTGCCACCAGTTGGGCTACCGGGGAGCTGTTTTTT. Protein sequence: CATSWATGELFF.

V and J are TRBV20-1 and TRBJ2-5; TRBD1 agrees at 10 bases. V shed 6 bases, J shed 5 bases, and the junction held 6 bases outside the gene matches. Germline CDR1 DFQATT, CDR2 SNEGSKA (reference sequence). CDR3 length equals 13 residues. Written as DNA, the CDR3 is TGCAGTGCAAAGACAGGGGGCGTGGAGACCCAGTACTTC. Amino acid sequence: CSAKTGGVETQYF.

The V gene is TRBV7-3, the J gene TRBJ2-3, with TRBD2 matching 9 bases. The CDR3 loop spans 13 amino acids. Germline loops: CDR1 SGHTA, CDR2 FQGTGA. The ends lost 3 bases at V and 13 bases at J; junction bases unmatched: 8. The chain's CDR3 is CASSLAREGHEYF. In DNA form, the CDR3 reads TGTGCCAGCAGCTTGGCGCGGGAGGGCCATGAGTATTTT.

The J gene is TRBJ2-5, the V gene TRBV7-2, with D hard to call. Germline CDR1 is SGHTA and CDR2 is FQGNSA. The CDR3 is made up of 14 amino acids. Trimming removed 0 bases from V and 1 base from J, with 6 bases in between. CDR3 nucleotides: TGTGCCAGCAGCTTAGCGTACAGCCAAGAGACCCAGTACTTC. The encoded protein is CASSLAYSQETQYF. The full variable domain, with the rest looked up from reference TRBV7-2 and TRBJ2-5, is GAGVSQSPSNKVTEKGKDVELRCDPISGHTALYWYRQSLGQGLEFLIYFQGNSAPDKSGLPSDRFSAERTGGSVSTLTIQRTQQEDSAVYLCASSLAYSQETQYFGPGTRLLVL.

V gene TRBV18 combines with J gene TRBJ1-5; D is perhaps TRBD1 (5 bases). This CDR3 has 15 residues. V lost 2 bases, J lost 2 bases, and 10 bases lay in between. Germline CDR1 and CDR2: KGHSH and LQKENI. CDR3 loop: CASSPTGRGNQPQHF. As DNA, the CDR3 is TGTGCCAGCTCACCAACGGGGCGCGGCAATCAGCCCCAGCATTTT.

The chain couples TRBV7-8 to TRBJ1-5, with a weak D call TRBD1 (5 bases). The CDR3 runs 13 residues. Trimming cost V 3 bases and J 4 bases, with 7 bases left between them. Per germline, CDR1 SGHVS and CDR2 FQNEAQ. This chain's CDR3 is CASSFRQNQPQHF. In DNA, the CDR3 is TGTGCCAGCAGCTTTCGACAGAATCAGCCCCAGCATTTT. Variable domain in full (rest from reference TRBV7-8 and TRBJ1-5): GAGVSQSPRYKVAKRGQDVALRCDPISGHVSLFWYQQALGQGPEFLTYFQNEAQLDKSGLPSDRFFAERPEGSVSTLKIQRTQQEDSAVYLCASSFRQNQPQHFGDGTRLSIL.

V is TRBV7-2 and J is TRBJ2-5; TRBD1 matches at 9 bases. V shed 5 bases and J 4 bases; nucleotides not matched to a gene: 8. Germline-derived CDR1 and CDR2 are SGHTA and FQGNSA. There are 15 residues in the CDR3. The DNA for the CDR3 is TGTGCCAGCAGCGACAGGGGGGACGTAATAGAGACCCAGTACTTC. Its protein product is CASSDRGDVIETQYF.

The V gene is TRBV12-3 or TRBV12-4, the J gene TRBJ1-5; no definite D call. CDR3 size: 13 residues. Deletions cut 11 bases from V and 2 bases from J, with 13 bases between. CDR3 amino acids: CASKMGGNQPQHF. DNA for the CDR3: TGTGCCTCCAAGATGGGAGGCAATCAGCCCCAGCATTTT.

Sample share makes this clonotype large. The chain uses TRBV19 and TRBJ1-2; no reliable D call. In germline, CDR1 is LNHDA, CDR2 SQIVND (reference sequence). This CDR3 contains 15 residues. V lost 5 bases, J lost 4 bases, and 17 bases lay in between. CDR3 sequence: CASSATHALSYGYTF. Here the CDR3 DNA reads TGTGCCAGTAGTGCTACCCACGCGTTGAGCTATGGCTACACCTTC.

The CDR3 region has the DNA TGTGCCAGCAGTTTGGGACAGGGGGTTCTAAAGGCTTTCTTT. This gives the protein CASSLGQGVLKAFF. This rearrangement joins TRBV12-3 or TRBV12-4 to TRBJ1-1, with 11 positions matching TRBD1. This CDR3 is 14 amino acids long. V lost 3 bases and J lost 11; bases outside the gene matches: 8.

This chain uses TRBV12-3 or TRBV12-4 with TRBJ1-2; D gene ambiguous. Trimming took off 5 bases at V and 2 bases at J, with 9 bases between the two ends. The CDR3 totals 13 residues. In DNA form, the CDR3 reads TGTGCCAGCAGTGTTCAGCCCAACTATGGCTACACCTTC. Its translation: CASSVQPNYGYTF.

The genes are TRBV5-1 and TRBJ2-7, with D possibly TRBD2 on 5 matching bases. The CDR3 totals 15 residues. In germline, CDR1 is SGHRS, CDR2 YFSETQ. V lost 2 bases to trimming and J lost 7 bases, with 19 bases between them. The CDR3: CASSLTSYDGREQYF. Here the CDR3 DNA reads TGCGCCAGCAGCTTAACTAGTTACGACGGTCGAGAGCAGTACTTC.